These T cell receptor beta chains were read from a single sample in a study of T cell responses to AZD1222 COVID-19 vaccine. The table came from immunoSEQ multiplex PCR; TCRdb's copy has only in-frame clones and leaves some out. The data hold some 150,000 clones, with around 90% observed a single time. Sample: peripheral blood, taken on day 0 of AZD1222 vaccination. The receptor set was obtained from an adult in good health. Each CDR3 is given with its conserved first and last residue. The D gene is left open where the match is weak. Size is stated for part of the rows, as once, few or many counts, or as a class when the clone is expanded.

d_call j_call v_call clone_size cdr3_aa cdr3_nt
TRBD2 TRBJ2-5 TRBV5-1 NA CASSPAGHQETQYF TGCGCCAGCAGCCCAGCGGGGCACCAAGAGACCCAGTACTTC
NA TRBJ1-6 TRBV6-5 few CASSYVREGNSPLHF TGTGCCAGCAGTTACGTCCGGGAGGGTAATTCACCCCTCCACTTT
NA TRBJ1-2 TRBV6-5 NA CASTPLRGSNYGYTF TGTGCCAGCACCCCACTACGGGGTTCGAACTATGGCTACACCTTC
NA TRBJ2-7 TRBV5-1 once CASSLIPGNSYEQYF TGCGCCAGCAGCTTGATCCCAGGGAACTCCTACGAGCAGTACTTC
NA TRBJ2-7 TRBV5-1 NA CASSLAFTGTYEQYF TGCGCCAGCAGCTTGGCTTTTACAGGGACCTACGAGCAGTACTTC
TRBD1 TRBJ1-2 TRBV15 NA CATSREGQGGYGYTF TGTGCCACCAGCAGAGAGGGACAGGGTGGCTATGGCTACACCTTC
TRBD1 TRBJ1-6 TRBV4-3 NA CASSQDWTGDSPLHF TGCGCCAGCAGCCAAGATTGGACAGGGGATTCACCCCTCCACTTT
NA TRBJ2-7 TRBV4-1 NA CASSRYNGGEFHEQYF TGCGCCAGCAGCAGATACAACGGGGGAGAGTTTCACGAGCAGTACTTC
NA TRBJ1-1 TRBV11-2 NA CASSLDDRMNTEAFF TGTGCCAGCAGCTTAGATGACAGAATGAACACTGAAGCTTTCTTT
TRBD1 TRBJ1-5 TRBV6-5 NA CASSSSGGGQPQHF TGTGCCAGCAGTAGTTCAGGGGGCGGTCAGCCCCAGCATTTT
NA TRBJ2-3 TRBV6-2/TRBV6-3 NA CASSHRGQSTDTQYF TGTGCCAGCAGCCATCGTGGACAGAGCACAGATACGCAGTATTTT
NA TRBJ1-5 TRBV2 few CASSEQGSRGSSQHF TGTGCCAGCAGTGAACAGGGATCTAGAGGGTCGTCCCAGCATTTT
NA TRBJ2-4 TRBV21-1 once CASSKRGRGEVAKNIQYF TGTGCCAGCAGCAAACGGGGAAGAGGGGAAGTTGCCAAAAACATTCAGTACTTC
TRBD2 TRBJ2-1 TRBV3-1/TRBV3-2 NA CASSQHTSGGATYNEQFF TGTGCCAGCAGCCAGCATACTAGCGGGGGGGCGACCTACAATGAGCAGTTCTTC
TRBD1 TRBJ2-4 TRBV9 NA CASSVAGQELNIQYF TGTGCCAGCAGCGTAGCGGGACAGGAGTTAAACATTCAGTACTTC
TRBD2 TRBJ2-7 TRBV5-1 NA CASSLDGTSGGTYEQYF TGCGCCAGCAGCTTGGACGGGACTAGCGGGGGGACCTACGAGCAGTACTTC
TRBD2 TRBJ2-7 TRBV6-2/TRBV6-3 NA CASSLLAGANEQYF TGTGCCAGCAGTTTACTAGCGGGGGCTAACGAGCAGTACTTC
NA TRBJ1-2 TRBV11-2 NA CASSLVGGAANYGYTF TGTGCCAGCAGCTTAGTTGGAGGGGCAGCTAACTATGGCTACACCTTC
NA TRBJ1-3 TRBV7-2 few CASSLVSVSGNTIYF TGTGCCAGCAGCTTAGTTTCAGTCTCTGGAAACACCATATATTTT
TRBD1 TRBJ1-4 TRBV6-1 NA CASSDVGQGNEKLFF TGTGCCAGCAGTGATGTGGGACAGGGCAATGAAAAACTGTTTTTT
NA TRBJ2-7 TRBV4-1 NA CASSQDPGSSYEQYF TGCGCCAGCAGCCAAGATCCAGGGAGCTCCTACGAGCAGTACTTC
NA TRBJ1-2 TRBV7-9 NA CASSSGTSYGYTF TGTGCCAGCAGTTCCGGGACTTCCTATGGCTACACCTTC
NA TRBJ1-1 TRBV4-3 NA CASSQDTVGTEAFF TGCGCCAGCAGCCAAGATACAGTAGGCACTGAAGCTTTCTTT
NA TRBJ1-2 TRBV6-5 NA CASSQDNYGYTF TGTGCCAGCAGTCAGGATAACTATGGCTACACCTTC
NA TRBJ2-5 TRBV5-4 NA CASSSEWETQYF TGTGCCAGCAGCTCGGAATGGGAGACCCAGTACTTC
NA TRBJ2-7 TRBV5-8 NA CASSWGYEQYF TGTGCCAGCAGCTGGGGATACGAGCAGTACTTC
NA TRBJ1-2 TRBV6-5 NA CASSYLDGYTF TGTGCCAGCAGTTATCTGGATGGCTACACCTTC
NA TRBJ1-2 TRBV19 NA CASSIGTAYGYTF TGTGCCAGTAGTATCGGGACCGCATATGGCTACACCTTC
NA TRBJ1-5 TRBV5-1 once CASSLGGSNQPQHF TGCGCCAGCAGCTTGGGAGGTAGCAATCAGCCCCAGCATTTT